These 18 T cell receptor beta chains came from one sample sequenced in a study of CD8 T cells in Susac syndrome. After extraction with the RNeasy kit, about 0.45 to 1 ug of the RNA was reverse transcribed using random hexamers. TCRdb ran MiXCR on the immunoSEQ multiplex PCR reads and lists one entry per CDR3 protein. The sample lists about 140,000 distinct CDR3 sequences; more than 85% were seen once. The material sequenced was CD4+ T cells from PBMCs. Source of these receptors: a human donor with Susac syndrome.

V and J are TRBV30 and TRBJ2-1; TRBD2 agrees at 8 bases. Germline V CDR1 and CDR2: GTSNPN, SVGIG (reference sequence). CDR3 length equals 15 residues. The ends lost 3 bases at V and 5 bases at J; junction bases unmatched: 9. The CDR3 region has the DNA TGTGCCTGGAGCGCGCCGCGGGGGGCTAACAATGAGCAGTTCTTC. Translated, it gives CAWSAPRGANNEQFF.

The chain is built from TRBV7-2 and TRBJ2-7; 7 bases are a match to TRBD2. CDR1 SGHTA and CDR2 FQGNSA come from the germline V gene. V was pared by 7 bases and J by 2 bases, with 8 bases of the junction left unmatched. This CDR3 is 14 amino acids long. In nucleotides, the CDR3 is TGTGCCAGCAAATCTAGCGGAACCACCTACGAGCAGTACTTC. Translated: CASKSSGTTYEQYF.

CDR3: CASSNERGAETQYF. The CDR3 DNA reads as TGCGCCAGCAGCAACGAACGAGGGGCAGAGACCCAGTACTTC. The chain has TRBV5-1 and TRBJ2-5; possibly TRBD1 or TRBD2 for D (5 bases each). The CDR3 consists of 14 residues. CDR1 is SGHRS and CDR2 is YFSETQ in the germline V gene. V lost 4 bases to trimming and J lost 4 bases, with 14 bases between them. The whole variable domain, remainder taken from reference TRBV5-1 and TRBJ2-5, is KAGVTQTPRYLIKTRGQQVTLSCSPISGHRSVSWYQQTPGQGLQFLFEYFSETQRNKGNFPGRFSGRQFSNSRSEMNVSTLELGDSALYLCASSNERGAETQYFGPGTRLLVL.

The CDR3 DNA reads as TGCAGCGGGGGACAGGGGGCCACCAATGAGCAGTTCTTC. Residues: CSGGQGATNEQFF. The gene calls are TRBV29-1 and TRBJ2-1; TRBD1 aligns across 12 bases. The germline gives CDR1 SQVTM, CDR2 ANQGSEA. The CDR3 has 13 residues. The J segment lost 6 bases and the V segment lost 7 bases, leaving 4 bases of the junction unmatched.

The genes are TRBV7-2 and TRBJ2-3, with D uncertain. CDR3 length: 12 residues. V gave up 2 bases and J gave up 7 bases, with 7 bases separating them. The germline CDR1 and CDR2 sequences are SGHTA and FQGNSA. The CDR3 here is CASSLPAHTQYF. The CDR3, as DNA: TGTGCCAGCAGCTTACCCGCCCATACGCAGTATTTT.

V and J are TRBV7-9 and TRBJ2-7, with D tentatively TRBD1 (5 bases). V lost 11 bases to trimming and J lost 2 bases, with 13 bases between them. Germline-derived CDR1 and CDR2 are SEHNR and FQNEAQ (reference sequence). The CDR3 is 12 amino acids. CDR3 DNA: TGTGCCGCAACTACAGGACCCTACGAGCAGTACTTC. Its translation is CAATTGPYEQYF.

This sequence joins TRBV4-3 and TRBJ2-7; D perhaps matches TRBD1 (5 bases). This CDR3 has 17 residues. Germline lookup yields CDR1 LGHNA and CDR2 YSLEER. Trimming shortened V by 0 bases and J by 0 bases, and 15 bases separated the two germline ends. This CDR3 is CASSQEFETESSYEQYF. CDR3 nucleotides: TGCGCCAGCAGCCAAGAATTTGAGACAGAAAGCTCCTACGAGCAGTACTTC.

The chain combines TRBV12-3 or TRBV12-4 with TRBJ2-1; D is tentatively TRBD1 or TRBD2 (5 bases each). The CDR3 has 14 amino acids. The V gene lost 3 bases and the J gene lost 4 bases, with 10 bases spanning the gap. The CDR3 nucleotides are TGTGCCAGCAGTTTGGGGGTTCTGTACAATGAGCAGTTCTTC. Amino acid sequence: CASSLGVLYNEQFF.

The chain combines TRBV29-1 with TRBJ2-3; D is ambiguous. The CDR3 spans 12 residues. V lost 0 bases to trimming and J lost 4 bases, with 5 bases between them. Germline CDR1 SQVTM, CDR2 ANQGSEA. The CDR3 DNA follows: TGCAGCGTTGAAGATAGGCCAGATACGCAGTATTTT. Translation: CSVEDRPDTQYF.

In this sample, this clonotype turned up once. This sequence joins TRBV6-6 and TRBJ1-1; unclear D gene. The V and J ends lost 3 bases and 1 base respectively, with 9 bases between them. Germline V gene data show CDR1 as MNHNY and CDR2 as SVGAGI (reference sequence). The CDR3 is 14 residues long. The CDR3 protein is CASSYRAGNTEAFF. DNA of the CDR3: TGTGCCAGCAGTTATCGGGCGGGGAACACTGAAGCTTTCTTT.

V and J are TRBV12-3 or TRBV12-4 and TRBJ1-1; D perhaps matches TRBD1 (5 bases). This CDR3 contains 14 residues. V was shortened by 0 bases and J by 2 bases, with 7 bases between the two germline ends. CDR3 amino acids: CASSLAGVNTEAFF. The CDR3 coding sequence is TGTGCCAGCAGTTTAGCAGGGGTCAACACTGAAGCTTTCTTT.

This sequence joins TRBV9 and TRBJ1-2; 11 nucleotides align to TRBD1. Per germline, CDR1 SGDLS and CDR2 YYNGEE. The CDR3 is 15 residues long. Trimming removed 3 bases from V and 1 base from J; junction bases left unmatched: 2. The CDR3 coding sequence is TGTGCCAGCAGCGAGGGACAGGGGGGTAACTATGGCTACACCTTC. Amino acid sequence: CASSEGQGGNYGYTF.

This CDR3 is CASRGANSEQFF. The CDR3, as DNA: TGTGCCAGCAGAGGCGCGAATTCCGAGCAGTTCTTC. The chain employs TRBV12-3 or TRBV12-4 and TRBJ2-1, with D unresolved. Trimming cost V 6 bases and J 10 bases, with 13 bases left between them. CDR3 size: 12 residues.

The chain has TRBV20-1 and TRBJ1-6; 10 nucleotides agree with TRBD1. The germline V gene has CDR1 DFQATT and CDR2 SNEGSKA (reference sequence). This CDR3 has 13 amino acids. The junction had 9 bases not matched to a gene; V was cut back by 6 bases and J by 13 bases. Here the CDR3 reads CSATPGQGLPLHF. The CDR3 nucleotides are TGCAGTGCCACCCCGGGACAGGGGCTCCCCCTCCACTTT.

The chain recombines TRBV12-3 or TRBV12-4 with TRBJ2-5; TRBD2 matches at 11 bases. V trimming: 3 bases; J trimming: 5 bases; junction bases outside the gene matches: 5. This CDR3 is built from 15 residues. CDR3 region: CASSFSGGAGETQYF. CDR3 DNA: TGTGCCAGCAGTTTTAGCGGGGGGGCGGGGGAGACCCAGTACTTC.

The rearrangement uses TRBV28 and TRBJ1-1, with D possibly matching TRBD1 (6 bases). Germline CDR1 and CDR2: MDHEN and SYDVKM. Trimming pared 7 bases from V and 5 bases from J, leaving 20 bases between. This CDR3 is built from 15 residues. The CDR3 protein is CASTRGGGAVTEAFF. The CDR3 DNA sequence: TGTGCCAGCACTCGGGGGGGCGGGGCCGTGACTGAAGCTTTCTTT.

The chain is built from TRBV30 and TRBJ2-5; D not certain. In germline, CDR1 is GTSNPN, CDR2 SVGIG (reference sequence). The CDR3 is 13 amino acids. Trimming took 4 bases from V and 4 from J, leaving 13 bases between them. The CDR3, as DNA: TGTGCCTGGAAGCCACTCGGAAGAGAGACCCAGTACTTC. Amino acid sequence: CAWKPLGRETQYF.

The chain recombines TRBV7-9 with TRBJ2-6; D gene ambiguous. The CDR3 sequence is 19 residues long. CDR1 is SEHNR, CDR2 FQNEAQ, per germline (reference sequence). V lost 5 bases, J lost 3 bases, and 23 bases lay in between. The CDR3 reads CASSPRGPHPQLGANVLTF. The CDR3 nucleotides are TGTGCCAGCAGCCCCCGTGGACCCCACCCCCAGCTTGGGGCCAACGTCCTGACTTTC.